Presented here are 4 T cell receptor beta chains from one specimen sequenced in a study of T cell changes during pregnancy in multiple sclerosis. TCRdb's table, derived via immunoSEQ multiplex PCR, lists solely in-frame clones and lacks some. The sample carries about 40,000 clones, over 75% recorded once. Sequencing used CD8+ T cells from peripheral blood mononuclear cells, obtained in the first trimester of pregnancy. These receptors were obtained from a female donor with multiple sclerosis, enrolled in a pregnancy study.

The gene calls are TRBV4-1 and TRBJ1-4, with 10 nucleotides matching TRBD1. V lost 3 bases to trimming and J lost 3 bases; unmatched junction nucleotides: 7. CDR3 length equals 17 residues. In germline, CDR1 is MGHRA, CDR2 YSYEKL. In DNA, the CDR3 is TGCGCCAGCAGCCACATGCCAGGACAGGGGGCTAATGAAAAACTGTTTTTT. Translated: CASSHMPGQGANEKLFF.

This clone was seen only once. This chain uses TRBV5-1 with TRBJ2-2; TRBD1 is a possible D gene (5 bases). Germline V gene sequence: CDR1 SGHRS, CDR2 YFSETQ. The CDR3 runs to 15 residues. V was cut by 4 bases and J by 5 bases, with 15 bases left in between. CDR3 sequence reads: CASSRPTEKTGELFF. DNA of the CDR3: TGCGCCAGCAGCCGACCGACAGAAAAGACCGGGGAGCTGTTTTTT.

This clone was seen just once. V usage is TRBV9 and J usage is TRBJ2-5; 7 nucleotides line up with TRBD1. The CDR3 covers 15 residues. The germline gives CDR1 SGDLS, CDR2 YYNGEE. V lost 3 bases to trimming and J lost 7 bases; unmatched junction nucleotides: 12. CDR3 DNA sequence: TGTGCCAGCAGCGACGGGACAGTGAACTTGGGGACCCAGTACTTC. It yields the protein CASSDGTVNLGTQYF.

Comment on this clone: A much bigger clone sits one base away, suggesting this may be a read error. The rearrangement links TRBV5-5 to TRBJ2-6; tentative D call: TRBD1 (5 bases). Germline V lookup: CDR1 SGHKS, CDR2 YYEKEE (reference sequence). The CDR3 contains 16 residues. CDR3 nucleotides: TGCGCCAGCAGCCAAGATGACAGCTCTGGGGCCAACGTCCTGACTTTC. Protein: CASSQDDSSGANVLTF.